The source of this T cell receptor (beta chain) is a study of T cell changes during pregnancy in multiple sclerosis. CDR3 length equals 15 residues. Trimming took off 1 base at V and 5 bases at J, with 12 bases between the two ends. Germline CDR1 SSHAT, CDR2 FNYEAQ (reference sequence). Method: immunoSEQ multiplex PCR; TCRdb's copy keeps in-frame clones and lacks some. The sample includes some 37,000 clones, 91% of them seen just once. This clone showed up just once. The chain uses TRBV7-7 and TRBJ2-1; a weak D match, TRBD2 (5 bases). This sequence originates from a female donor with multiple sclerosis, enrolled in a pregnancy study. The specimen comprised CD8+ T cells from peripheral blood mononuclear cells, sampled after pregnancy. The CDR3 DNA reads TGTGCCAGCAGCTTAGGCAGCGGAGCCGACAATGAGCAGTTCTTC. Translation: CASSLGSGADNEQFF.